This T cell receptor beta chain is from a study of T cell responses to AZD1222 COVID-19 vaccine. This CDR3 region has 12 residues. In germline, CDR1 is SGHTA, CDR2 FQGNSA. Trimming removed 5 bases from V and 7 bases from J, with 11 bases in between. The data were produced by immunoSEQ multiplex PCR, yet TCRdb's version contains in-frame clones alone and is incomplete. The repertoire holds roughly 150,000 clones, with 90% as singletons. The sequences come from peripheral blood, collected 28 days after the second AZD1222 dose. The V call is TRBV7-2, the J call TRBJ1-1; no clear D. This receptor was taken from an adult who received the AZD1222 COVID-19 vaccine. The DNA of the CDR3 is TGTGCCAGCAGCCTACGTTACGGTGAAGCTTTCTTT. Its protein product is CASSLRYGEAFF. Full variable domain (outside the CDR3, taken from reference TRBV7-2 and TRBJ1-1): GAGVSQSPSNKVTEKGKDVELRCDPISGHTALYWYRQSLGQGLEFLIYFQGNSAPDKSGLPSDRFSAERTGGSVSTLTIQRTQQEDSAVYLCASSLRYGEAFFGQGTRLTVV.